This is a list of T cell receptor beta chains from one sample in a study of a mutant IDH1 vaccine in newly diagnosed glioma. Libraries were prepared by immunoSEQ multiplex PCR; TCRdb keeps only in-frame clonotypes and omits some of them. Of about 33,000 clones listed, roughly 80% are singletons. These receptors' targets are unknown. The specimen comprised PBMCs, sampled from a glioma patient whose treatment included an IDH1 peptide vaccine. All receptors derive from a man aged 25-45 years with glioma. Both conserved end residues are part of each CDR3. Each record gives: J gene, D gene, CDR3 length, V gene, CDR3 protein. D genes are given only for firm matches.

J gene: TRBJ1-6; D gene: .; CDR3 length: 13; V gene: TRBV7-6; CDR3 protein: CASSSKQGDPLHF
J gene: TRBJ2-3; D gene: TRBD2; CDR3 length: 17; V gene: TRBV27; CDR3 protein: CATHPYYLAGGTNTQYF
J gene: TRBJ2-2; D gene: TRBD1; CDR3 length: 15; V gene: TRBV5-1; CDR3 protein: CASRETGASNGELFF
J gene: TRBJ2-1; D gene: TRBD1; CDR3 length: 16; V gene: TRBV7-9; CDR3 protein: CASSPTGKTVGDEQFF
J gene: TRBJ2-3; D gene: TRBD2; CDR3 length: 16; V gene: TRBV11-2; CDR3 protein: CASRAKAGGSTDTQYF
J gene: TRBJ1-5; D gene: TRBD1; CDR3 length: 21; V gene: TRBV19; CDR3 protein: CASSIDLYGRGRITYNQPQHF
J gene: TRBJ1-1; D gene: .; CDR3 length: 11; V gene: TRBV29-1; CDR3 protein: CSVAVNTEAFF
J gene: TRBJ2-1; D gene: .; CDR3 length: 17; V gene: TRBV10-3; CDR3 protein: CAISESVGLSSYNEQFF
J gene: TRBJ1-1; D gene: .; CDR3 length: 14; V gene: TRBV5-1; CDR3 protein: CASSLVWETTEAFF
J gene: TRBJ2-7; D gene: .; CDR3 length: 13; V gene: TRBV19; CDR3 protein: CASSIAPGYEQYF
J gene: TRBJ1-2; D gene: .; CDR3 length: 11; V gene: TRBV20-1; CDR3 protein: CSARSARGYTF
J gene: TRBJ1-5; D gene: .; CDR3 length: 13; V gene: TRBV10-3; CDR3 protein: CAISESLAGPQHF
J gene: TRBJ1-6; D gene: .; CDR3 length: 15; V gene: TRBV30; CDR3 protein: CAWSVGQGILRPLHF
J gene: TRBJ1-1; D gene: TRBD1; CDR3 length: 15; V gene: TRBV5-8; CDR3 protein: CASSTRTGGNTEAFF
J gene: TRBJ1-2; D gene: TRBD1; CDR3 length: 14; V gene: TRBV27; CDR3 protein: CASSSTQGIYGYTF
J gene: TRBJ2-2; D gene: .; CDR3 length: 17; V gene: TRBV18; CDR3 protein: CASSPLPDSTNTGELFF
J gene: TRBJ2-5; D gene: TRBD1; CDR3 length: 15; V gene: TRBV5-1; CDR3 protein: CASSSNTGGEETQYF
J gene: TRBJ2-7; D gene: TRBD2; CDR3 length: 15; V gene: TRBV27; CDR3 protein: CASSPGLAGVNEQYF
J gene: TRBJ2-7; D gene: .; CDR3 length: 14; V gene: TRBV4-3; CDR3 protein: CASSQDREDYEQYF
J gene: TRBJ2-7; D gene: TRBD1; CDR3 length: 14; V gene: TRBV5-1; CDR3 protein: CASSLGDSSYEQYF
J gene: TRBJ2-3; D gene: .; CDR3 length: 17; V gene: TRBV13; CDR3 protein: CASSLATGWRDTDTQYF
J gene: TRBJ2-7; D gene: TRBD2; CDR3 length: 12; V gene: TRBV30; CDR3 protein: CAWSGGTYEQYF
J gene: TRBJ1-4; D gene: TRBD1; CDR3 length: 16; V gene: TRBV9; CDR3 protein: CASSVAPTGSNEKLFF
J gene: TRBJ2-3; D gene: TRBD2; CDR3 length: 13; V gene: TRBV19; CDR3 protein: CATGTTLTDTQYF
J gene: TRBJ2-3; D gene: TRBD2; CDR3 length: 19; V gene: TRBV7-9; CDR3 protein: CASSHSTSGRGFGTDTQYF
J gene: TRBJ2-5; D gene: .; CDR3 length: 14; V gene: TRBV7-2; CDR3 protein: CASSVHLQGETQYF
J gene: TRBJ1-3; D gene: .; CDR3 length: 17; V gene: TRBV30; CDR3 protein: CAWSNPQGRPSGNTIYF
J gene: TRBJ1-4; D gene: .; CDR3 length: 16; V gene: TRBV6-5; CDR3 protein: CASSSTTGPTNEKLFF
J gene: TRBJ2-5; D gene: .; CDR3 length: 13; V gene: TRBV6-1; CDR3 protein: CASSENVSETQYF
J gene: TRBJ1-1; D gene: .; CDR3 length: 16; V gene: TRBV5-1; CDR3 protein: CASSLASGGGFPEAFF
J gene: TRBJ1-5; D gene: TRBD1; CDR3 length: 15; V gene: TRBV30; CDR3 protein: CAWSVLGTGNQPQHF
J gene: TRBJ1-1; D gene: .; CDR3 length: 14; V gene: TRBV19; CDR3 protein: CASRPTGLNTEAFF
J gene: TRBJ2-5; D gene: .; CDR3 length: 14; V gene: TRBV18; CDR3 protein: CASSPPEDKETQYF
J gene: TRBJ1-1; D gene: TRBD1; CDR3 length: 14; V gene: TRBV5-1; CDR3 protein: CASSPRTGGTEAFF
J gene: TRBJ2-5; D gene: .; CDR3 length: 13; V gene: TRBV5-6; CDR3 protein: CASSLGRTETQYF
J gene: TRBJ2-3; D gene: .; CDR3 length: 16; V gene: TRBV19; CDR3 protein: CASSKREALRTDTQYF